The present TCR beta chain was sequenced within a study of shared clonotypes between healthy human individuals. This table comes from immunoSEQ multiplex PCR, and its TCRdb copy is limited to in-frame clones, with some not included. The sample has millions of clones; 85% to 95% are singletons. CDR3 length: 15 amino acids. V shed 8 bases and J shed 7 bases, with 23 bases lying between them. Germline CDR1 is MDHEN and CDR2 is SYDVKM. The clonotype comes from a man younger than 35 in good health. V is TRBV28 and J is TRBJ1-1; a weak D match, TRBD1 (6 bases). Sequencing used naive CD4+ T cells sorted from blood. Sample subset: CD45RA+ positively selected. As DNA, the CDR3 is TGTGCCAGCCGCACCCCGGGGGCTCTAGGGGGTGAAGCTTTCTTT. Residues: CASRTPGALGGEAFF. The whole variable domain, filled in from reference TRBV28 and TRBJ1-1, reads DVKVTQSSRYLVKRTGEKVFLECVQDMDHENMFWYRQDPGLGLRLIYFSYDVKMKEKGDIPEGYSVSREKKERFSLILESASTNQTSMYLCASRTPGALGGEAFFGQGTRLTVV.